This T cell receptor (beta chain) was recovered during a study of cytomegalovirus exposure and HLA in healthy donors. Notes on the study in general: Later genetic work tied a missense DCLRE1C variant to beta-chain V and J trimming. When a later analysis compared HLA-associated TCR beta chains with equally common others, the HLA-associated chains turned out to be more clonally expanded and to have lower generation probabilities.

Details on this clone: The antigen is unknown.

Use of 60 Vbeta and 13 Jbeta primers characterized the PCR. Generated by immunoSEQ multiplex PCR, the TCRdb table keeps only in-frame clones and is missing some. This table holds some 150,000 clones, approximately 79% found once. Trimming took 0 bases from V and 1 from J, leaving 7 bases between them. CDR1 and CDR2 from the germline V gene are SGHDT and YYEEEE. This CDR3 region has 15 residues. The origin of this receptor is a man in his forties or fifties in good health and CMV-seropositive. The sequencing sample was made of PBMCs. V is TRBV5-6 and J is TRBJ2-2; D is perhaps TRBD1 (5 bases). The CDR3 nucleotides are TGTGCCAGCAGCTTGGACAGGAGGAACACCGGGGAGCTGTTTTTT. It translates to CASSLDRRNTGELFF.